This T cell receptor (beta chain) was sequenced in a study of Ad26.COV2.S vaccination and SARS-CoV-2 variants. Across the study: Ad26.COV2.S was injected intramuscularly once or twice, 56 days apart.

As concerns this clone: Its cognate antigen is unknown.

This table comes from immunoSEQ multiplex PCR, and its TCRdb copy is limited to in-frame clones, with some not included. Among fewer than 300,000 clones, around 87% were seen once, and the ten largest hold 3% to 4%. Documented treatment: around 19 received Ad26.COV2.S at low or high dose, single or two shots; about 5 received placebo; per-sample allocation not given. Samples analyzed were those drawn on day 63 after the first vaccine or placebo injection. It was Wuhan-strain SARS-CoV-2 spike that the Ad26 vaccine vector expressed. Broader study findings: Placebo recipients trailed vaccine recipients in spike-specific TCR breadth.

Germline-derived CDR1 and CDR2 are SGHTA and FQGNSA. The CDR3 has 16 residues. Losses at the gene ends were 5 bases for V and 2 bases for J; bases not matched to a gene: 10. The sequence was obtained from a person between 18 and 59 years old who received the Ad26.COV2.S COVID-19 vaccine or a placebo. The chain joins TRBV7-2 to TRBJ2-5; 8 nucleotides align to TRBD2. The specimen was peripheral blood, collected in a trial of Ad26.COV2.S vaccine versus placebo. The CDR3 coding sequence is TGTGCCAGCAGCCCCAGGGGACGGGAGGGGCAAGAGACCCAGTACTTC. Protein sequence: CASSPRGREGQETQYF.